The rows below give T cell receptor beta chains drawn from one sample of a study of response to subunit inactivated influenza vaccine. A single record per CDR3 protein comes from TCRdb applying MiXCR to the RT-PCR reads. The table lists fewer than 650,000 distinct CDR3 sequences, over 10% of them singletons. Sequences were derived from PBMCs from blood, sampled roughly 46 days after vaccination. The receptors come from a man between 45 and 60 years old who received an inactivated influenza vaccine. The CDR3 runs from the conserved cysteine through the conserved F or W. Each record gives: clone size, V gene, J gene, CDR3 length, D gene, CDR3 DNA, CDR3 protein. A D gene is named only where the DNA matches it firmly. Part of the rows lack a size; the others show once, few, many or a class for expanded clones.

few	TRBV10-3	TRBJ2-3	11	.	TGTGCCATCGCAGGCTACGATACGCAGTATTTT	CAIAGYDTQYF
.	TRBV6-5	TRBJ1-2	12	TRBD1	TGTGCCAGCAGTACGGGACAGCACGGCTACACCTTC	CASSTGQHGYTF
few	TRBV10-3	TRBJ2-1	16	TRBD2	TGTGCCATCAGTGAACCCGGGACTAGCAGCGACAATGAGCAGTTCTTC	CAISEPGTSSDNEQFF
.	TRBV7-8	TRBJ2-1	11	.	TGTGCCAGCAGCCCACTACGGGAGCAGTTCTTC	CASSPLREQFF
.	TRBV7-2	TRBJ2-3	16	TRBD2	TGTGCCAGCAGCTTACGGTCTAGCGGTCTCACAGATACGCAGTATTTT	CASSLRSSGLTDTQYF
few	TRBV15	TRBJ2-1	15	.	TGTGCCACCAGCAGAGGGGGGTCCCCTTACAATGAGCAGTTCTTC	CATSRGGSPYNEQFF
many	TRBV29-1	TRBJ2-2	14	.	TGCAGCGTTGAAAAGGGATGGTACACCGGGGAGCTGTTTTTT	CSVEKGWYTGELFF
few	TRBV24-1	TRBJ2-7	16	TRBD1	TGTGCCACCAGTGAACCCCCGGGACAGGGGGTCTACGAGCAGTACTTC	CATSEPPGQGVYEQYF
.	TRBV20-1	TRBJ2-2	14	TRBD1	TGCAGTGCTAGGAACAGGGGGCGCAGCGGGGAGCTGTTTTTT	CSARNRGRSGELFF
many	TRBV5-1	TRBJ1-2	13	.	TGCGCCAGCAGCTCGGACAACGACTATGGCTACACCTTC	CASSSDNDYGYTF
few	TRBV5-1	TRBJ2-2	15	TRBD1	TGCGCCAGCAGCTCGCAGGGGGTGAACACCGGGGAGCTGTTTTTT	CASSSQGVNTGELFF
few	TRBV20-1	TRBJ1-5	16	TRBD1	TGCAGTGCCCGACAGGGGGCCATGGCGTTGAATCAGCCCCAGCATTTT	CSARQGAMALNQPQHF
.	TRBV7-2	TRBJ2-3	13	.	TGTGCCAGCAGCTTAAGGGCCAAAGATACGCAGTATTTT	CASSLRAKDTQYF
.	TRBV6-5	TRBJ2-7	16	.	TGTGCCAGCAGTTACACTAACTTCGGACTAAGCTACGAGCAGTACTTC	CASSYTNFGLSYEQYF
.	TRBV6-5	TRBJ2-7	16	TRBD1	TGTGCCAGCAGTTACACCGCCCGGACAGGCCCCTACGAGCAGTACTTC	CASSYTARTGPYEQYF
.	TRBV20-1	TRBJ1-5	14	.	TGCAGTGCTAGACAGGGAGGGTACAATCAGCCCCAGCATTTT	CSARQGGYNQPQHF
many	TRBV7-9	TRBJ2-1	16	.	TGTGCCAGCAGCGATTATGCACATAGCTCCTACAATGAGCAGTTCTTC	CASSDYAHSSYNEQFF
many	TRBV3-1	TRBJ2-2	14	.	TGCGCCAGCAGCCAAGGGAGAAACACCGGGGAGCTGTTTTTT	CASSQGRNTGELFF
.	TRBV7-2	TRBJ1-6	15	.	TGTGCCAGCAGCTTAGACGGCAGTCCCAATTCACCCCTCCACTTT	CASSLDGSPNSPLHF
few	TRBV5-1	TRBJ1-4	15	TRBD1	TGCGCCAGCAGCTTGGCCGGGACAGGGGGCGACGAACTGTTTTTT	CASSLAGTGGDELFF
many	TRBV27	TRBJ2-3	15	.	TGTGCCAGCAGTCCTGGCCTGGCAGACACAGATACGCAGTATTTT	CASSPGLADTDTQYF
few	TRBV5-1	TRBJ1-1	14	.	TGCGCCAGCAGCCAAAACCCCACGGACACTGAAGCTTTCTTT	CASSQNPTDTEAFF
.	TRBV12-3/TRBV12-4	TRBJ2-1	16	TRBD2	TGTGCCAGCAGTTTCTTTGGGACTAGCTCCTACAATGAGCAGTTCTTC	CASSFFGTSSYNEQFF
.	TRBV14	TRBJ2-7	14	TRBD1	TGTGCCAGCAGCATAGGACAGGGCGGCTACGAGCAGTACTTC	CASSIGQGGYEQYF
.	TRBV24-1	TRBJ2-3	15	TRBD2	TGTGCCACCAGTGGGGCTAGCGGGGGTGCAGATACGCAGTATTTT	CATSGASGGADTQYF
few	TRBV5-1	TRBJ2-7	16	TRBD2	TGCGCCAGCAGCCTTGGTGGGAGGGGCCCCTTCCGCGAGCAGTACTTC	CASSLGGRGPFREQYF
few	TRBV5-6	TRBJ2-7	14	.	TGTGCCAGCAGCTTGGTCCAGGGTAACTACGAGCAGTACTTC	CASSLVQGNYEQYF
.	TRBV5-1	TRBJ2-7	15	TRBD2	TGCGCCAGCAGCTTGGAGACTAGCGGACCTTACGAGCAGTACTTC	CASSLETSGPYEQYF
.	TRBV29-1	TRBJ2-2	14	TRBD2	TGCAGCGCCCAACTACCGGGGGGAACCGGGGAGCTGTTTTTT	CSAQLPGGTGELFF
.	TRBV6-5	TRBJ1-5	14	TRBD1	TGTGCCAGCAGTTCCTCTGCCCAGGGGGGCCCTCAGCATTTT	CASSSSAQGGPQHF
few	TRBV5-1	TRBJ2-3	16	TRBD2	TGCGCCAGCAGCGTCGGTAGCGGGAGAAACGCGGATACGCAGTATTTT	CASSVGSGRNADTQYF
.	TRBV6-2/TRBV6-3	TRBJ2-2	14	.	TGTGCCAGCTCGTCGTTGGGTGACACCGGGGAGCTGTTTTTT	CASSSLGDTGELFF
few	TRBV5-1	TRBJ2-3	16	.	TGCGCCAGCAGCTTAACCCGCAGGGGGGGCACAGATACGCAGTATTTT	CASSLTRRGGTDTQYF
many	TRBV15	TRBJ2-7	15	TRBD1	TGTGCCACCAGCAGTTGGACAGGGGGCGCGGAAGAGCAGTACTTC	CATSSWTGGAEEQYF
few	TRBV7-9	TRBJ1-6	14	.	TGTGCCAGCAGCACCCGAATGGACGGTTCACCCCTCCACTTT	CASSTRMDGSPLHF
.	TRBV9	TRBJ2-3	18	TRBD2	TGTGCCAGCAGCGTAGGTCTAGCGGGAGGGGCTTTCACAGATACGCAGTATTTT	CASSVGLAGGAFTDTQYF
few	TRBV28	TRBJ2-5	16	TRBD1	TGTGCCAGCAAAGAATCCCGGACAGGACTCCAAGAGACCCAGTACTTC	CASKESRTGLQETQYF
few	TRBV20-1	TRBJ2-7	12	.	TGCAGTGCTAGACGGGAGTACTACGAGCAGTACTTC	CSARREYYEQYF
many	TRBV29-1	TRBJ2-7	14	.	TGCAGCGTTGAGGGCTCAGGGGAGGGCTACGAGCAGTACTTC	CSVEGSGEGYEQYF
many	TRBV7-2	TRBJ1-2	12	.	TGTGCCAGCAGCCAGACGGGGTATGGCTACACCTTC	CASSQTGYGYTF
many	TRBV20-1	TRBJ2-3	17	TRBD2	TGCAGTGCTAGACACGAGGGACTACATACACTCACAGATACGCAGTATTTT	CSARHEGLHTLTDTQYF
many	TRBV6-6	TRBJ1-1	13	.	TGTGCCAGCAGCGGAGGGACGAACACTGAAGCTTTCTTT	CASSGGTNTEAFF
.	TRBV24-1	TRBJ2-5	11	.	TGTGCCACCAGTGACGCCAGCGCCCAGTACTTC	CATSDASAQYF
.	TRBV27	TRBJ2-1	14	.	TGTGCCAGCAGATTGGTACTAGCCCAGAATGAGCAGTTCTTC	CASRLVLAQNEQFF
.	TRBV7-2	TRBJ2-7	14	.	TGTGCCAGCAGCTCCTACATGTCGACCTACGAGCAGTACTTC	CASSSYMSTYEQYF
many	TRBV24-1	TRBJ2-5	16	TRBD1	TGTGCCACCAGTGACCCTGGGGACAGAATTCAAGAGACCCAGTACTTC	CATSDPGDRIQETQYF